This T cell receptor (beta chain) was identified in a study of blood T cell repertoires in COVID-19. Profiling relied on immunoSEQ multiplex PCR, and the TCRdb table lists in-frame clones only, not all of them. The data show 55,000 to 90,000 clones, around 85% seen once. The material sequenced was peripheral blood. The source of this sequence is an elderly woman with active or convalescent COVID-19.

The chain's CDR3 is CASGTGWNEQFF. The CDR3 nucleotides read TGTGCTAGTGGAACAGGGTGGAATGAGCAGTTCTTC. This chain links TRBV12-5 with TRBJ2-1; possibly TRBD1 for D (6 bases). The length of the CDR3 is 12 residues. The V end was cut by 6 bases, the J end by 7 bases, with 10 bases between. Per germline, CDR1 LGHNT and CDR2 FRNRAP. The complete variable domain, with remaining parts taken from reference TRBV12-5 and TRBJ2-1, reads DARVTQTPRHKVTEMGQEVTMRCQPILGHNTVFWYRQTMMQGLELLAYFRNRAPLDDSGMPKDRFSAEMPDATLATLKIQPSEPRDSAVYFCASGTGWNEQFFGPGTRLTVL.